The subject of this entry is one TCR beta chain. The data stem from a study of blood T cell repertoires in COVID-19. On the study more broadly: Collection of acute and convalescent COVID-19 samples took place in the United States, Italy and Spain.

Sequenced by immunoSEQ multiplex PCR; TCRdb stores in-frame clones only, minus some. The sample has approximately 240,000 clones, approximately 84% seen once. From germline, CDR1 is SQVTM and CDR2 ANQGSEA. V was trimmed by 2 bases and J by 5 bases, leaving 15 bases between them. The CDR3 totals 14 residues. The chain links TRBV29-1 to TRBJ2-5; a possible D gene is TRBD1 (5 bases). The sequence was collected from a woman aged 25 to 39 who had recovered from COVID-19. Sequencing was done on a sample of peripheral blood. The CDR3 region has the DNA TGCAGCGTTGAAAAGGGGTGGGCGCGGGAGACCCAGTACTTC. Translation gives CSVEKGWARETQYF.